A selection of T cell receptor beta chains follows, all from one sample in a study of neoadjuvant anti-PD-1 for oral cavity cancer. The protocol was immunoSEQ multiplex PCR, while the TCRdb copy is restricted to in-frame clones and leaves out a portion. The data hold about 14,000 clones, with 66% observed a single time. The starting material was PBMCs, obtained before nivolumab (anti-PD-1) treatment. These receptors were obtained from a person between 35 and 79 years old with oral cavity squamous cell carcinoma. CDR3s include the opening cysteine and the closing phenylalanine or tryptophan. A D gene is named only where the DNA matches it firmly. Expanded clones are given a class, and other clones once, few, many or no size at all.

d_call clone_size j_call v_call cdr3_aa cdr3_nt
. . TRBJ2-5 TRBV5-5 CASSHRALGFQETQYF TGTGCCAGCAGTCACCGGGCCCTCGGGTTCCAAGAGACCCAGTACTTC
. . TRBJ2-2 TRBV28 CASSFLRGTGELFF TGTGCCAGCAGTTTCCTTCGGGGAACCGGGGAGCTGTTTTTT
TRBD1 few TRBJ1-1 TRBV5-1 CASSHRGTEDTEAFF TGCGCCAGCAGCCACAGGGGTACTGAGGACACTGAAGCTTTCTTT
. . TRBJ2-1 TRBV29-1 CSASQPLRAGSYNEQFF TGCAGCGCATCCCAACCCCTCAGGGCTGGCTCCTACAATGAGCAGTTCTTC
. . TRBJ1-5 TRBV27 CASSFSGAYNQPQHF TGTGCCAGCAGTTTCAGCGGAGCTTACAATCAGCCCCAGCATTTT
TRBD1 few TRBJ1-1 TRBV7-9 CASSFSRTGPNTEAFF TGTGCCAGCAGCTTCTCACGGACAGGGCCGAACACTGAAGCTTTCTTT
. . TRBJ1-1 TRBV10-2 CASSDRNTEAFF TGCGCCAGCAGTGACCGCAACACTGAAGCTTTCTTT
. . TRBJ2-5 TRBV6-6 CASSYYRQETQYF TGTGCCAGCAGTTACTACAGGCAAGAGACCCAGTACTTC
. . TRBJ2-7 TRBV2 CASLTGHEQYF TGTGCCAGCCTAACAGGGCACGAGCAGTACTTC
. once TRBJ1-1 TRBV5-6 CASSLSGVMNTEAFF TGTGCCAGCAGCTTGAGCGGGGTTATGAACACTGAAGCTTTCTTT
TRBD1 . TRBJ1-2 TRBV5-1 CASSSDRDYGYTF TGCGCCAGCAGCTCAGACAGGGACTATGGCTACACCTTC
. . TRBJ2-7 TRBV11-1 CASSPEEYYEQYF TGTGCCAGCAGCCCCGAGGAATACTACGAGCAGTACTTC
. . TRBJ2-5 TRBV6-1 CASKRSEGRETQYF TGTGCCAGCAAGCGGTCGGAGGGTCGGGAGACCCAGTACTTC
TRBD1 . TRBJ2-7 TRBV9 CASSVGTGVYEQYF TGTGCCAGCAGCGTAGGGACAGGGGTCTACGAGCAGTACTTC
. . TRBJ2-4 TRBV11-2 CASSSLRGAKNIQYF TGTGCCAGCAGCTCCCTAAGAGGTGCCAAAAACATTCAGTACTTC
. . TRBJ1-3 TRBV5-1 CAPREPSFFSTGNTIYF TGCGCCCCCCGGGAGCCCTCTTTCTTTTCTACTGGAAACACCATATATTTT
. . TRBJ1-3 TRBV10-2 CASSGGLEGNTIYF TGCGCCAGCAGTGGAGGACTAGAAGGAAACACCATATATTTT
. once TRBJ2-7 TRBV7-8 CASSGGAVSSYEQYF TGTGCCAGCAGCGGCGGGGCGGTCAGCTCCTACGAGCAGTACTTC
TRBD1 . TRBJ2-2 TRBV6-1 CASSGGTGSPGELFF TGTGCCAGCAGTGGTGGGACAGGGAGTCCCGGGGAGCTGTTTTTT
. few TRBJ2-1 TRBV5-1 CASSLEWGEQFF TGCGCCAGCAGCTTGGAGTGGGGTGAGCAGTTCTTC
TRBD1 . TRBJ1-2 TRBV5-1 CASSWGGGEENYGYTF TGCGCCAGCAGCTGGGGAGGGGGCGAGGAGAACTATGGCTACACCTTC
TRBD2 few TRBJ2-4 TRBV7-2 CATSRELAGENIQYF TGTGCCACCTCCCGAGAACTAGCGGGGGAAAACATTCAGTACTTC
TRBD2 . TRBJ2-3 TRBV29-1 CSVTGLAGVDTQYF TGCAGCGTAACCGGGCTAGCGGGAGTAGATACGCAGTATTTT